The TCR beta chain under discussion was sequenced for a study of early T cells in non-severe SARS-CoV-2 infection. V lost 1 base and J lost 2; bases outside the gene matches: 5. The CDR3 totals 17 residues. Germline V gene lookup returns CDR1 MDHEN and CDR2 SYDVKM. Points on this clonotype: Antigen specificity is unknown.

Study results and caveats: The VDJdb matching leaned toward anti-spike CD8 responses and overlooked private and CD4 specificities.

cDNA molecules, individually, were tagged with unique molecular identifiers. TCRdb fed the 5' RACE reads into MiXCR, producing one record per CDR3 protein. The sample contains approximately 50,000 distinct CDR3 sequences, almost 9.5% of which appear only once. Sequenced material: whole blood. This receptor was identified in an adult who was a healthcare worker with PCR-confirmed SARS-CoV-2 infection or an uninfected control (not recorded which). The genes are TRBV28 and TRBJ2-2; TRBD2 agrees at 9 bases. CDR3 residues: CASSLLGLAGNTGELFF. CDR3 coding DNA: TGTGCCAGCAGTTTATTGGGGCTAGCGGGAAACACCGGGGAGCTGTTTTTT.